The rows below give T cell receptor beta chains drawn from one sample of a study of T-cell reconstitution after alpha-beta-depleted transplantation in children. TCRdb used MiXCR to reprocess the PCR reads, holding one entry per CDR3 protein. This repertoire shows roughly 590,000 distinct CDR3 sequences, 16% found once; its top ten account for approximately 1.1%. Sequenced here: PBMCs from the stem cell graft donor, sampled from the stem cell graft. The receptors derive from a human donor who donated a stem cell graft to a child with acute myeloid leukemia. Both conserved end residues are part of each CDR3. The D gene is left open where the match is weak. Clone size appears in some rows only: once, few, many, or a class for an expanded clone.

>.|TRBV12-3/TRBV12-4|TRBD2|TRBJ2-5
CASSLAGGDQETQYF
TGTGCCAGCAGTTTAGCGGGGGGGGACCAAGAGACCCAGTACTTC
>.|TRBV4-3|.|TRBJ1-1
CASSQEINTEAFF
TGCGCCAGCAGCCAAGAGATCAACACTGAAGCTTTCTTT
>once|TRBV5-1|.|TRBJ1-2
CASSLGDTLIQGGYTF
TGCGCCAGCAGCTTGGGTGACACGCTCATACAAGGGGGCTACACCTTC
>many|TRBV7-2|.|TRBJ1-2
CASSLGTSNYGYTF
TGTGCCAGCAGCTTAGGGACGAGTAACTATGGCTACACCTTC
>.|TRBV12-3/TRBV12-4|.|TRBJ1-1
CASSFNFEGAKNTEAFF
TGTGCCAGCAGTTTTAATTTTGAAGGAGCCAAGAACACTGAAGCTTTCTTT
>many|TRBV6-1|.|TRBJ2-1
CASSEAAAEQFF
TGTGCCAGCAGTGAAGCGGCGGCAGAGCAGTTCTTC
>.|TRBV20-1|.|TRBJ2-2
CSARDKAGRGNTGELFF
TGCAGTGCTAGAGATAAAGCGGGCCGGGGGAACACCGGGGAGCTGTTTTTT
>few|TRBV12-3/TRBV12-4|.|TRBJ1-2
CASSLNRNFNYGYTF
TGTGCCAGCAGTTTAAACAGAAACTTTAACTATGGCTACACCTTC
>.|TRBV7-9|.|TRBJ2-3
CASGTDLVRPYTQYF
TGTGCCAGCGGAACGGACCTAGTTAGGCCTTATACGCAGTATTTT
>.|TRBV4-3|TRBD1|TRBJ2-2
CASSQFKGANTGELFF
TGCGCCAGCAGCCAATTCAAGGGGGCTAACACCGGGGAGCTGTTTTTT
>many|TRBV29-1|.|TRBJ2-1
CSFRGQRPKQFF
TGCAGCTTCAGGGGCCAGAGACCCAAGCAGTTCTTC
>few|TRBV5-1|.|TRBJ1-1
CASSPPQGGTEAFF
TGCGCCAGCAGCCCTCCCCAGGGTGGCACTGAAGCTTTCTTT
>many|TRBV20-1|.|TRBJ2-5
CSLGEETQYF
TGCAGTTTAGGGGAAGAGACCCAGTACTTC
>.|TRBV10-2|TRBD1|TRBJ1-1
CASKTLQGGITEAFF
TGCGCCAGCAAGACACTACAGGGGGGAATCACTGAAGCTTTCTTT
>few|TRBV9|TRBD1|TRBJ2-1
CASSVARTGHDGNEQFF
TGTGCCAGCAGCGTAGCGCGGACAGGGCATGATGGGAATGAGCAGTTCTTC
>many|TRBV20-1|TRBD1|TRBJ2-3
CSASAQGAGTDTQYF
TGCAGTGCTAGTGCGCAGGGGGCAGGGACAGATACGCAGTATTTT
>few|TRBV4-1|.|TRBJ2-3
CASSQGEADTQYF
TGCGCCAGCAGCCAAGGTGAGGCAGATACGCAGTATTTT
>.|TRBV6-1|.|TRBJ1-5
CASSDDNQPQHF
TGTGCCAGCAGTGACGATAATCAGCCCCAGCATTTT
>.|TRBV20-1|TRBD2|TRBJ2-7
CSARTGLEGYEQYF
TGCAGTGCTAGAACTGGACTAGAAGGCTACGAGCAGTACTTC
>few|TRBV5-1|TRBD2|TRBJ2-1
CASSFGGGEPYNEQFF
TGCGCCAGCAGCTTTGGCGGGGGGGAGCCCTACAATGAGCAGTTCTTC
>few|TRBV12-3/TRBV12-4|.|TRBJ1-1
CASSATGLGNTEAFF
TGTGCCAGCAGTGCTACAGGGTTGGGGAACACTGAAGCTTTCTTT
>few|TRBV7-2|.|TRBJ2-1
CASSPQGGNEQFF
TGTGCCTCCAGCCCGCAGGGGGGCAATGAGCAGTTCTTC
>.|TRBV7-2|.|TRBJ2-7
CASSGTREQYF
TGTGCCAGCAGCGGGACTCGCGAGCAGTACTTC